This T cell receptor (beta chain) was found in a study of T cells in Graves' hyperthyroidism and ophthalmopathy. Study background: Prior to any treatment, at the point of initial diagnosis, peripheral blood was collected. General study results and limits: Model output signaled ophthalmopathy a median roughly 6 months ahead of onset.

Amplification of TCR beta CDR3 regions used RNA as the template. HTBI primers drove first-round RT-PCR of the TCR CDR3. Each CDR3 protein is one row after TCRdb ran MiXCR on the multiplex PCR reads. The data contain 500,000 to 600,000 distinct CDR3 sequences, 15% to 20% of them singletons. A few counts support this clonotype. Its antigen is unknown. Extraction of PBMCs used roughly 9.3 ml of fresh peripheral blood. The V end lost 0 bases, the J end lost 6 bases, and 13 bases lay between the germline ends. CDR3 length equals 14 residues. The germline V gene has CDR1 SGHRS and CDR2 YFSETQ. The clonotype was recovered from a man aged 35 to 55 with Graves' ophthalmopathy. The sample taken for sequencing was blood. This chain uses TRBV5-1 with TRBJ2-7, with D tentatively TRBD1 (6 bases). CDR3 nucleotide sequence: TGCGCCAGCAGCTTGGACCCAGGGGCCGGCGAGCAGTACTTC. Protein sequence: CASSLDPGAGEQYF.